This T cell receptor beta chain was identified in a study of CD8 T cells in ankylosing spondylitis. In its sample, this clonotype was seen many times. This CDR3 is 14 amino acids long. Germline V CDR1 and CDR2: SGDLS, YYNGEE. The ends were cut back, 4 bases at V and 6 bases at J, with 14 bases in the middle. In TCRdb, the 5' RACE reads were re-called with MiXCR into one record per CDR3 protein. The data hold about 9,000 distinct CDR3 sequences, with 3% to 5% observed a single time. The chain recombines TRBV9 with TRBJ2-1; unclear D gene. The source of this sequence is a female donor with ankylosing spondylitis or in good health (not recorded which). Sequencing was done on a sample of blood, either unsorted or a sorted T cell fraction (not recorded which). The DNA of the CDR3 is TGTGCCAGCAGCCCTGGGCAAGGTAGCAATGAGCAGTTCTTC. This gives the protein CASSPGQGSNEQFF.